This is a list of T cell receptor beta chains from one sample in a study of T cells in Graves' hyperthyroidism and ophthalmopathy. TCRdb re-analysed the multiplex PCR reads in MiXCR, keeping a single row per CDR3 protein. Of 90,000 to 120,000 distinct CDR3 sequences listed, roughly 15% are singletons. The sequenced sample was blood. The receptors stem from a woman between 50 and 59 years old with Graves' hyperthyroidism. The CDR3 runs from the conserved cysteine through the conserved F or W. The D gene is left open where the match is weak. A clone size is listed for some rows: how often the clone was seen (once, few, many), or a class if it is expanded.

d_gene	v_gene	j_gene	abundance	CDR3aa	CDR3nt
-	TRBV11-2	TRBJ2-5	-	CASTLEGKTQYF	TGTGCCAGCACTCTTGAAGGAAAGACCCAGTACTTC
-	TRBV5-1	TRBJ1-4	many	CASSLERGANEKLFF	TGCGCCAGCAGCTTGGAACGCGGGGCTAATGAAAAACTGTTTTTT
TRBD2	TRBV11-2	TRBJ2-1	-	CASSLGLAGQEQFF	TGTGCCAGCAGCTTAGGACTAGCGGGTCAAGAGCAGTTCTTC
-	TRBV10-3	TRBJ1-4	many	CAISFDRNEKLFF	TGTGCCATCAGTTTTGACAGAAATGAAAAACTGTTTTTT
-	TRBV27	TRBJ1-1	many	CASRRASRLNTEAFF	TGTGCCAGCAGACGGGCTTCACGCCTGAACACTGAAGCTTTCTTT
-	TRBV6-1	TRBJ1-5	many	CASSSHDSNQPQHF	TGTGCCAGCAGTTCACATGATAGCAATCAGCCCCAGCATTTT
-	TRBV28	TRBJ1-5	many	CASSFREGFNQPQHF	TGTGCCAGCAGTTTCAGGGAGGGGTTCAATCAGCCCCAGCATTTT
-	TRBV20-1	TRBJ2-1	many	CSAYSGDSYNEQFF	TGCAGTGCCTATAGCGGAGACTCCTACAATGAGCAGTTCTTC
TRBD2	TRBV3-1	TRBJ2-1	many	CASSQLGLAGAPYNEQFF	TGTGCCAGCAGCCAATTGGGACTAGCGGGAGCCCCATACAATGAGCAGTTCTTC
TRBD1	TRBV29-1	TRBJ2-3	many	CSVTGERTDTQYF	TGCAGCGTTACAGGGGAGAGGACAGATACGCAGTATTTT
-	TRBV7-9	TRBJ2-3	-	CASSSISGTNTQYF	TGTGCCAGCAGCTCGATATCCGGGACCAATACGCAGTATTTT
-	TRBV9	TRBJ2-5	many	CASSEGIRDGGKETQYF	TGTGCCAGCAGCGAGGGGATCCGGGACGGGGGAAAAGAGACCCAGTACTTC
-	TRBV20-1	TRBJ2-1	many	CSARDASDGWGEQFF	TGCAGTGCTAGAGATGCGAGCGACGGATGGGGGGAGCAGTTCTTC
-	TRBV6-2/TRBV6-3	TRBJ2-1	many	CASSPLAASSYNEQFF	TGTGCCAGCAGTCCCTTAGCGGCAAGCTCCTACAATGAGCAGTTCTTC
TRBD2	TRBV11-2	TRBJ2-3	-	CASSSGLAVSDTDTQYF	TGTGCCAGCAGCTCGGGACTAGCGGTATCGGACACAGATACGCAGTATTTT
-	TRBV9	TRBJ2-1	many	CASSPGNPYNEQFF	TGTGCCAGCAGCCCCGGGAACCCCTACAATGAGCAGTTCTTC
-	TRBV5-1	TRBJ1-1	many	CASTPGEGLVTEAFF	TGCGCCAGCACTCCGGGGGAGGGGCTGGTCACTGAAGCTTTCTTT
-	TRBV28	TRBJ1-1	-	CASSLIQGKDAFF	TGTGCCAGCAGTTTGATTCAGGGAAAGGATGCTTTCTTT